This T cell receptor beta chain was identified in a study of blood T cells in healthy people across ages. Per individual sample, total RNA of at least 6 micrograms was extracted. Whole-study results and caveats: It was held that the diversity estimates obtained from one million T cells were underestimates. Naive T cell percentage by flow cytometry tracked strongly with beta diversity. The unknown donor CMV status may have confounded expanded clonotype changes.

PCR was performed a second time for 7 to 11 cycles using a sample-barcoded 5' primer and a J-beta primer mix. Each CDR3 protein is one row after TCRdb ran MiXCR on the 5' RACE reads. The table records 270,000 or so distinct CDR3 sequences, 25% to 30% of them present only once. Trimming removed 7 bases from V and 5 bases from J; junction bases left unmatched: 12. Germline V lookup: CDR1 DFQATT, CDR2 SNEGSKA (reference sequence). The CDR3 loop spans 14 amino acids. Note on this clonotype: Its antigen is as yet unknown.

The chain combines TRBV20-1 with TRBJ2-5; TRBD2 aligns across 8 bases. The sequenced material came from blood. The clonotype comes from a woman in her sixties or seventies in good health. In DNA, the CDR3 is TGCAGTGGGGTGAAGCGGGAGAAAATTGAGACCCAGTACTTC. It is translated as CSGVKREKIETQYF.